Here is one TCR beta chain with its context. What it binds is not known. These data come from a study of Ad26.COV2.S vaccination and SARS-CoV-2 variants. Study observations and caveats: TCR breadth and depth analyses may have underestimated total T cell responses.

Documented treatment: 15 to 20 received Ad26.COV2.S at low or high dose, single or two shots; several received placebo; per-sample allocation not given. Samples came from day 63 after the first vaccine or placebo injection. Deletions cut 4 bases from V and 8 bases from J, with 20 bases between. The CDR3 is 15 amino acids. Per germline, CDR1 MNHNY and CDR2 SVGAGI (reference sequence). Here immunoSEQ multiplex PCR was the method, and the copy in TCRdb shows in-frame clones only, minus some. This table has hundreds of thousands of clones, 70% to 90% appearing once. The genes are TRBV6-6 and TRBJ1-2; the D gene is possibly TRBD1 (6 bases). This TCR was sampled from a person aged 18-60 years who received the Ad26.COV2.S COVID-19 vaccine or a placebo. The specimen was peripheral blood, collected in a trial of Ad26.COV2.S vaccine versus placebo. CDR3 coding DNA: TGTGCCAGCAGTTTTATTGGCGACAGGTCGGGAGGCTACACCTTC. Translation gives CASSFIGDRSGGYTF.